Given below is one T cell receptor beta chain in context. The antigen remains unidentified. This CDR3 is 15 amino acids long. Trimming left V 5 bases short and J 0 bases short, with 13 bases between. The germline V gene has CDR1 ENHRY and CDR2 SYGVKD. Treatment in this sample: 10-day PBMC culture with coronavirus spike peptide pools or control peptides (ViraFEST assay). Sequencing of DNA taken from cultured CD4+ T cells relied on the Oncomine TCR Beta short-read assay. TCRdb reanalysed the PCR reads using MiXCR and keeps one entry per CDR3 protein. The sample holds about 17,000 distinct CDR3 sequences; around 46% are singletons and the top ten take approximately 6%. The sample belongs to a study of vaccination and CD4 T cells after COVID-19. Turning to the study itself: Investigators drew the post-COVID samples a median about 98 days after diagnosis, with a range of 35 to 161.

The chain joins TRBV10-3 to TRBJ1-1; maybe TRBD1 (6 bases). The sequencing used CD4+ T cells from blood, cultured in vitro, collected before SARS-CoV-2 vaccination. This TCR came from a human donor who had recovered from COVID-19. Here the CDR3 DNA reads TGTGCCATCAGTACCAGACAGGCGTTGAACACTGAAGCTTTCTTT. Residues: CAISTRQALNTEAFF.